This TCR beta chain was sequenced in a study of T cell changes during pregnancy in multiple sclerosis. CDR3 length: 14 amino acids. Trimming at V came to 3 bases and at J to 6 bases, leaving 8 bases not matched to a gene. Germline V gives CDR1 SGHKS, CDR2 YYEKEE (reference sequence). Assay used: immunoSEQ multiplex PCR; TCRdb lists only in-frame clones, some missing. Of about 75,000 clones in the sample, about 89% are singletons; the top ten hold approximately 0.41%. The specimen was CD4+ T cells from peripheral blood mononuclear cells, collected before pregnancy. This sequence was found in a female donor with multiple sclerosis, enrolled in a pregnancy study. This chain joins TRBV5-5 and TRBJ1-1; TRBD1 agrees at 7 bases. CDR3 nucleotide sequence: TGTGCCAGCAGCTCGACAGGGATGAAGGCTGAAGCTTTCTTT. This codes for CASSSTGMKAEAFF.